This T cell receptor beta chain was obtained from a study of shared clonotypes between healthy human individuals. The donors were all Caucasian adults (living in Nashville, Tennessee). The CDR3 sequence is 14 residues long. Trimming pared 4 bases from V and 3 bases from J, leaving 13 bases between. Germline values: CDR1 MNHEY, CDR2 SVGAGI. For this clone: The antigen is unknown.

How the authors handled the data: ImmunoSEQ gave junction-only sequences without quality scores, so filtering differed. Profiling relied on immunoSEQ multiplex PCR, and the TCRdb table lists in-frame clones only, not all of them. For V, J and clone size, that table is used; D and trimming come from the DNA. The top ten clones hold 0.13% of a sample with some 2 million clones, 90% to 95% of them seen once. Study results and limitations: The naive CD4 repertoires of a handful of donors were compared, and approximately 5% of clonotypes were shared.

The sequence was collected from a young man in good health. The sequenced material came from naive CD4+ T cells sorted from blood. Subset given: CD45RA+ positively selected. The rearrangement uses TRBV6-5 and TRBJ2-7; no definite D call. CDR3 in DNA: TGTGCCAGCAGTTCGCCCAGGTCGAGCTACGAGCAGTACTTC. It translates to CASSSPRSSYEQYF.